The rows below give T cell receptor beta chains drawn from one sample of a study of human T cells and chemical hapten exposure. MiXCR was run by TCRdb on the RACE reads, yielding one entry per CDR3 protein. The data hold roughly 36,000 distinct CDR3 sequences, with approximately 10% observed a single time. Sample: whole blood, taken in connection with sensitization to the hapten diphenylcyclopropenone (DPC). The receptors stem from a man aged 50 or older with alopecia areata. Some clones in this sample may be carry-over from other donors' samples. The CDR3 runs from the conserved cysteine through the conserved F or W. A D gene is named only where the DNA matches it firmly. Part of the rows lack a size; the others show once, few, many or a class for expanded clones.

j_gene	abundance	v_gene	d_gene	CDR3aa	CDR3nt
TRBJ2-7	-	TRBV6-5	TRBD1	CASSYRGHYEQYF	TGTGCCAGCAGTTACAGGGGGCACTACGAGCAGTACTTC
TRBJ2-7	many	TRBV9	TRBD1	CASSAGTGEAEQYF	TGTGCCAGCAGCGCCGGGACAGGGGAGGCCGAGCAGTACTTC
TRBJ2-7	many	TRBV7-2	TRBD1	CASRPGTGGYEQYF	TGTGCCAGCAGGCCCGGGACAGGGGGCTACGAGCAGTACTTC
TRBJ1-2	many	TRBV29-1	-	CSAGGVAGYTF	TGCAGCGCCGGCGGGGTTGCCGGCTACACCTTC
TRBJ1-6	-	TRBV7-2	-	CASSPREENSPLHF	TGTGCCAGCAGTCCGAGGGAGGAGAATTCACCCCTCCACTTT
TRBJ2-1	-	TRBV11-2	-	CASSFLRSDWQFF	TGTGCCAGCAGCTTTTTGCGCTCTGATTGGCAGTTCTTC
TRBJ2-7	few	TRBV29-1	TRBD1	CSVETRDSSYEQYF	TGCAGCGTTGAAACCCGGGACAGCTCCTACGAGCAGTACTTC
TRBJ2-1	many	TRBV12-3/TRBV12-4	-	CASSLYNEQFF	TGTGCCAGCAGCCTTTACAATGAGCAGTTCTTC
TRBJ1-2	few	TRBV19	-	CASSPQRTYGYTF	TGTGCCAGTAGTCCCCAGAGAACTTATGGCTACACCTTC
TRBJ1-5	many	TRBV20-1	-	CSATPSDGYSNQPQHF	TGCAGTGCTACGCCCTCGGACGGTTATAGCAATCAGCCCCAGCATTTT
TRBJ1-1	many	TRBV4-1	-	CASSQALLLNTEAFF	TGCGCCAGCAGCCAAGCCCTCTTATTAAACACTGAAGCTTTCTTT
TRBJ1-3	many	TRBV6-1	-	CASSEADKAKNTIYF	TGTGCCAGCAGTGAAGCAGACAAAGCGAAAAACACCATATATTTT
TRBJ2-1	-	TRBV10-2	-	CASSESRGVGEQFF	TGCGCCAGCAGTGAGTCTAGAGGCGTAGGTGAGCAGTTCTTC
TRBJ1-1	-	TRBV29-1	-	CSVEQDVMNTEAFF	TGCAGCGTTGAACAGGACGTCATGAACACTGAAGCTTTCTTT
TRBJ1-1	-	TRBV18	-	CASSLQDMNTEAFF	TGTGCCAGCTCACTACAGGATATGAACACTGAAGCTTTCTTT
TRBJ2-5	few	TRBV28	-	CASTGRVQETQYF	TGTGCCAGCACCGGCAGGGTCCAAGAGACCCAGTACTTC
TRBJ2-3	many	TRBV12-3/TRBV12-4	TRBD2	CASSFGGAIAQDTQYF	TGTGCCAGCAGTTTCGGGGGGGCCATAGCACAAGATACGCAGTATTTT